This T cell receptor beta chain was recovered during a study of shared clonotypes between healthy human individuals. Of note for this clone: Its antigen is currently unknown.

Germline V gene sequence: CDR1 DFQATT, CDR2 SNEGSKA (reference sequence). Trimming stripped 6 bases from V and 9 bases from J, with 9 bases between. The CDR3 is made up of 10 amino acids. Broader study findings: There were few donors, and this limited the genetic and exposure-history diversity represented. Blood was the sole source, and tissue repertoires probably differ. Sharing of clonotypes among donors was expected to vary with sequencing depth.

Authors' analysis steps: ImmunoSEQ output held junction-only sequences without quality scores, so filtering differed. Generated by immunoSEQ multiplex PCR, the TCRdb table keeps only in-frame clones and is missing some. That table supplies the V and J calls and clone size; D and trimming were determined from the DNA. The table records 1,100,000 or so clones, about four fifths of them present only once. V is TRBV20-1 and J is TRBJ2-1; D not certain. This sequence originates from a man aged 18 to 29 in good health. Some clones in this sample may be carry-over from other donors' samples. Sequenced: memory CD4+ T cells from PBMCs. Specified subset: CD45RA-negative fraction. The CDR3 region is CSAAGPEQFF. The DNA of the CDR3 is TGCAGTGCCGCCGGGCCTGAGCAGTTCTTC.